These 27 T cell receptor beta chains share one sample of origin, sequenced in a study of identical twins. TCRdb itself ran the 5' RACE reads through MiXCR, one entry per CDR3 protein. The sample lists around 1.7 million distinct CDR3 sequences; around a third were seen once. Source material: cord blood. These receptors originate from a newborn girl in good health.

This sequence joins TRBV27 and TRBJ1-4; 8 bases map to TRBD1. V trimming: 5 bases; J trimming: 7 bases; junction bases outside the gene matches: 9. The CDR3 length is 15 residues. Germline V gene data show CDR1 as MNHEY and CDR2 as SMNVEV (reference sequence). The CDR3 nucleotides read TGTGCCAGCAGTCTCAGGGGGCGGTTCGGTGAAAAACTGTTTTTT. Translating it yields CASSLRGRFGEKLFF.

A remark on this clonotype: An end of the junction does not agree with germline; a read error may underlie this. The chain has TRBV28 and TRBJ1-5; the D is unclear. CDR3 length equals 17 residues. The germline V gene encodes CDR1 MDHEN and CDR2 SYDVKM. The CDR3 loop reads CASSLSMFSPSIQPQHF. The CDR3 coding sequence is TGTGCCAGCAGTTTATCAATGTTCAGCCCCAGCATTCAGCCCCAGCATTTT.

The V call is TRBV12-3 or TRBV12-4, the J call TRBJ1-2; unclear D gene. The V gene lost 6 bases and the J gene lost 7 bases, with 15 bases spanning the gap. This CDR3 comprises 13 residues. The CDR3 nucleotides are TGTGCCAGCAGACCTGACTGGGTGATTGGCTACACCTTC. Protein product: CASRPDWVIGYTF.

This clonotype has only a few counts. This chain links TRBV20-1 with TRBJ2-5; a possible D gene is TRBD1 (6 bases). The length of the CDR3 is 13 residues. Germline CDR1 DFQATT, CDR2 SNEGSKA (reference sequence). The V gene lost 6 bases and the J gene lost 4 bases, with 15 bases spanning the gap. CDR3 coding DNA: TGCAGTGCCCTTCAGGGGCCCCCAGAGACCCAGTACTTC. Its translation: CSALQGPPETQYF.

This clonotype was observed a few times. The rearrangement links TRBV15 to TRBJ2-3, with TRBD2 matching 7 bases. The V and J ends lost 6 bases and 7 bases, in that order; junction bases with no gene match: 13. CDR1 is LNHNV and CDR2 is YYDKDF in the germline V gene (reference sequence). The CDR3 is 15 residues long. CDR3 in amino acids: CATRDLRGLANTQYF. As DNA, the CDR3 is TGTGCCACCAGAGACCTGCGGGGGTTGGCAAATACGCAGTATTTT.

This clonotype was found once. A junction boundary mismatches the germline segment, possibly from a read error. The CDR3 sequence is CAGSQKTLRQRSTDTQYF. Written as DNA, the CDR3 is TGTGCCGGCAGCCAAAAGACCCTCCGACAGCGGAGCACAGATACGCAGTATTTT. The gene calls are TRBV3-1 and TRBJ2-3, with D perhaps being TRBD1 or TRBD2 (5 bases each). CDR1 and CDR2 (germline): LGHDT, YNNKEL (reference sequence). The CDR3 is 18 residues long.

The V gene is TRBV20-1, the J gene TRBJ2-1; 10 bases map to TRBD2. The DNA end lines up better with TRBJ2-7; the J call may be wrong. CDR1 is DFQATT, CDR2 SNEGSKA, per germline (reference sequence). The CDR3 has 17 amino acids. This CDR3 reads CSARLAGGLLIYNEQYF. The DNA for the CDR3 is TGCAGTGCTAGATTAGCGGGAGGCCTCTTAATCTACAATGAGCAGTACTTC.

This clonotype was seen more than once but under ten times. V is TRBV11-2 and J is TRBJ1-1, with TRBD1 matching 11 bases. Germline trimming cut 5 bases from V and 0 bases from J; bases unmatched to any gene: 5. Germline CDR1 reads SGHAT; CDR2 reads FQNNGV. There are 16 residues in the CDR3. CDR3 residues: CASSAGQGAMNTEAFF. The CDR3 DNA sequence: TGTGCCAGCAGCGCCGGACAGGGGGCAATGAACACTGAAGCTTTCTTT.

This clonotype appeared many times. The V call is TRBV7-9, the J call TRBJ2-7, with TRBD2 matching over 7 bases. Trimming removed 5 bases from V and 3 bases from J; junction bases left unmatched: 7. Germline CDR1 and CDR2: SEHNR and FQNEAQ (reference sequence). The CDR3 is made up of 14 amino acids. Here the CDR3 DNA reads TGTGCCAGCAGCCAACTAGCGTACGGCTACGAGCAGTACTTC. This translates into CASSQLAYGYEQYF.

The chain joins TRBV20-1 to TRBJ2-1; 11 nucleotides align to TRBD2. Germline loops: CDR1 DFQATT, CDR2 SNEGSKA (reference sequence). CDR3 size: 15 residues. The V segment lost 3 bases and the J segment 5 bases; nucleotides outside the gene matches: 6. The CDR3 sequence is CSASFSSGGNNEQFF. The DNA for the CDR3 is TGCAGTGCTAGTTTCTCTAGCGGGGGGAACAATGAGCAGTTCTTC.

This clonotype came up a few times. V gene TRBV6-5 combines with J gene TRBJ1-1; D is possibly TRBD1 (6 bases). V was cut by 2 bases and J by 5 bases, with 12 bases left in between. The CDR3 has 14 amino acids. In germline, CDR1 is MNHEY, CDR2 SVGAGI. CDR3 coding DNA: TGTGCCAGCAGTTACCGGGGGGCGAGGACTGAAGCTTTCTTT. This gives the protein CASSYRGARTEAFF.

This clonotype was counted only a few times. This rearrangement joins TRBV3-1 to TRBJ2-1, with 8 bases that match TRBD2. This CDR3 contains 18 residues. The junction had 9 bases not matched to a gene; V was cut back by 2 bases and J by 0 bases. Germline assignment: CDR1 LGHDT and CDR2 YNNKEL (reference sequence). CDR3 nucleotides: TGTGCCAGCAGCCAACTCGCTTCGGCGGGGGGCTCCTACAATGAGCAGTTCTTC. Protein: CASSQLASAGGSYNEQFF.

This clonotype was detected a few times. The genes are TRBV6-1 and TRBJ2-1, with D perhaps matching TRBD2 (5 bases). The closer fit of TRBJ2-7 to the DNA end suggests the J call may be wrong. CDR1 and CDR2 from the germline V gene are MNHNS and SASEGT. The CDR3 is 16 residues long. The CDR3 spells CASKALLVRRYNEQYF. CDR3 DNA sequence: TGTGCCAGCAAGGCCTTACTAGTAAGGCGCTACAATGAGCAGTACTTC.

The chain carries TRBV20-1 and TRBJ1-5, with D uncertain. The germline gives CDR1 DFQATT, CDR2 SNEGSKA (reference sequence). CDR3 length equals 14 residues. The V gene lost 0 bases and the J gene lost 5 bases, with 11 bases spanning the gap. The CDR3 sequence: CSARDGGGDQPQHF. Written as DNA, the CDR3 is TGCAGTGCTAGAGATGGAGGCGGGGATCAGCCCCAGCATTTT.

The sample holds one count of this clonotype. The rearrangement joins TRBV20-1 to TRBJ2-2; the D is unclear. The germline V gene encodes CDR1 DFQATT and CDR2 SNEGSKA (reference sequence). Trimming took off 1 base at V and 3 bases at J, with 9 bases between the two ends. This CDR3 has 14 residues. CDR3 DNA: TGCAGTGCTAGAGGGTTCCCTTACACCGGGGAGCTGTTTTTT. Its protein product is CSARGFPYTGELFF.

The chain couples TRBV11-2 to TRBJ2-5, with 7 nucleotides matching TRBD1. The J segment lost 4 bases and the V segment lost 1 base, leaving 9 bases of the junction unmatched. Germline V CDR1 and CDR2: SGHAT, FQNNGV. The CDR3 consists of 16 residues. The CDR3 sequence is CASSLGYDRVRETQYF. The CDR3, as DNA: TGTGCCAGCAGCTTAGGTTACGACAGGGTACGAGAGACCCAGTACTTC.

The chain joins TRBV4-2 to TRBJ2-3; D is perhaps TRBD1 or TRBD2 (5 bases each). CDR3 length: 17 amino acids. Germline V lookup: CDR1 LGHNA, CDR2 YNFKEQ. The V end was cut by 0 bases, the J end by 2 bases, with 15 bases between. In DNA form, the CDR3 reads TGTGCCAGCAGCCAAGATCCTAGCAGGGCCTCCACAGATACGCAGTATTTT. Its protein is CASSQDPSRASTDTQYF.

Concerning this clonotype itself: A much larger clone differs from this one at a single base, so this may be a read error. The gene calls are TRBV6-5 and TRBJ2-1; D is unclear. Germline CDR1 and CDR2: MNHEY and SVGAGI. This CDR3 contains 14 residues. CDR3 sequence: CAGSPRWGYNEQFF. CDR3 bases: TGTGCCGGCAGCCCAAGGTGGGGTTACAATGAGCAGTTCTTC.

This clonotype has a handful of counts. The CDR3 sequence is CSVEPRASSGNTEAFF. The DNA for the CDR3 is TGCAGCGTTGAACCCCGGGCCTCGTCGGGGAACACTGAAGCTTTCTTT. This chain joins TRBV29-1 and TRBJ1-1; D is unclear. The germline V and J ends were trimmed by 2 bases and 1 base, with 17 bases remaining between them. The CDR3 spans 16 residues. The germline V gene encodes CDR1 SQVTM and CDR2 ANQGSEA.

The chain recombines TRBV24-1 with TRBJ1-1; D remains unclear. The CDR3 contains 14 residues. Germline lookup yields CDR1 KGHDR and CDR2 SFDVKD. V shed 6 bases and J shed 0 bases, with 10 bases lying between them. The CDR3, as DNA: TGTGCCACCAGTCTAAGGACGGTGAACACTGAAGCTTTCTTT. Residues: CATSLRTVNTEAFF.

In its sample, this clonotype was seen many times. The chain employs TRBV27 and TRBJ2-7; 8 positions agree with TRBD1. The CDR3 has 15 amino acids. V trimming: 1 base; J trimming: 2 bases; junction bases outside the gene matches: 4. Germline assignment: CDR1 MNHEY and CDR2 SMNVEV (reference sequence). CDR3 loop: CASSLYDRGPYEQYF. CDR3 coding DNA: TGTGCCAGCAGTTTATATGACAGGGGCCCCTACGAGCAGTACTTC.

This chain uses TRBV25-1 with TRBJ1-2; no firm D call. Germline V gives CDR1 MGHDK, CDR2 SYGVNS. V lost 4 bases to trimming and J lost 2 bases, with 8 bases between them. The CDR3 is made up of 13 amino acids. CDR3 sequence reads: CASSGSKNYGYTF. The CDR3 DNA follows: TGTGCCAGCAGTGGATCCAAAAACTATGGCTACACCTTC.

The chain links TRBV6-5 to TRBJ2-5; possibly TRBD2 for D (6 bases). The J call could be wrong; TRBJ2-7 is a better fit for the DNA end. Germline V CDR1 and CDR2: MNHEY, SVGAGI. There are 14 residues in the CDR3. The CDR3: CASSPRREYYEQYF. CDR3 bases: TGTGCCAGCAGCCCCCGGCGGGAATACTACGAGCAGTACTTC.

This clonotype was picked up a small number of times. V is TRBV12-3 or TRBV12-4 and J is TRBJ2-5, with 8 nucleotides matching TRBD2. J was trimmed by 2 bases and V by 5 bases; bases with no gene match: 13. The CDR3 has 17 amino acids. Here the CDR3 DNA reads TGTGCCAGCAGTCCCTACGCGGGGGGATTCCTACAAGAGACCCAGTACTTC. It specifies CASSPYAGGFLQETQYF.

The V and J genes are TRBV19 and TRBJ2-5; TRBD2 matches 13 bases. Germline-derived CDR1 and CDR2 are LNHDA and SQIVND (reference sequence). After removal of 1 base from V and 5 bases from J, the junction contained 7 bases not matched to a gene. The CDR3 has 17 residues. DNA for the CDR3: TGTGCCAGTAGTATAGGGCCGGGACTAGCGGGATTGGAGACCCAGTACTTC. It is translated as CASSIGPGLAGLETQYF.

This clonotype occurred many times. The rearrangement uses TRBV29-1 and TRBJ2-3; D not resolved. This CDR3 is 12 amino acids long. The germline V gene encodes CDR1 SQVTM and CDR2 ANQGSEA. Trimming took off 7 bases at V and 6 bases at J, with 14 bases between the two ends. CDR3 coding DNA: TGCAGCGCTCGATTAGTTTCTGATACGCAGTATTTT. It codes for CSARLVSDTQYF.

As regards this clonotype: This sequence may be a read error, since a much larger clone differs from it by one base. The rearrangement uses TRBV20-1 and TRBJ1-2; tentative D call: TRBD1 (5 bases). CDR1 is DFQATT, CDR2 SNEGSKA, per germline (reference sequence). The CDR3 totals 12 residues. Trimming stripped 8 bases from V and 3 bases from J, with 13 bases between. The CDR3 here is CSSPPGDYGYTF. CDR3 DNA: TGCAGTTCTCCCCCGGGGGACTATGGCTACACCTTC.